This entry features one TCR beta chain sequence. Authors' analysis steps: Quantification of nucleated cells was approximated via reference gene primer amplification. TCRdb's copy holds only in-frame clones and misses some; the assay was immunoSEQ multiplex PCR. V, J and clone size are those of that table, while D and trimming were read from the DNA. The table lists about 120,000 clones, 70% to 85% of them singletons, with about 5% in the top ten. The source of the sample is a study of blood T cell repertoires in COVID-19. The receptor comes from a woman between 65 and 79 years old with acute or convalescent COVID-19. Sequenced material: peripheral blood.

The CDR3 coding sequence is TGTGCCAGCTCACCCCAACACAGGGGACGATTCGACACTGAAGCTTTCTTT. This gives the protein CASSPQHRGRFDTEAFF. The gene calls are TRBV18 and TRBJ1-1, with 7 bases aligning to TRBD1. This CDR3 has 17 residues. Germline V lookup: CDR1 KGHSH, CDR2 LQKENI. V was pared by 3 bases and J by 3 bases, with 13 bases of the junction left unmatched.